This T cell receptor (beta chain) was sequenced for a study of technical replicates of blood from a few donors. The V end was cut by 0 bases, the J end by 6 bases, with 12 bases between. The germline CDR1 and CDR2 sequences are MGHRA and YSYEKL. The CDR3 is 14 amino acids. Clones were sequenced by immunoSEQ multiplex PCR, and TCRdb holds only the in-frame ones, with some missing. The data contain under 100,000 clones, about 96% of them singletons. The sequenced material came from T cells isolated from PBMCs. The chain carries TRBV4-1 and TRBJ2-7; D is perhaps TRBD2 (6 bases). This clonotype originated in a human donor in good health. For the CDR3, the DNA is TGCGCCAGCAGCCAAGAAAATCGGGGAGGCGAGCAGTACTTC. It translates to CASSQENRGGEQYF.